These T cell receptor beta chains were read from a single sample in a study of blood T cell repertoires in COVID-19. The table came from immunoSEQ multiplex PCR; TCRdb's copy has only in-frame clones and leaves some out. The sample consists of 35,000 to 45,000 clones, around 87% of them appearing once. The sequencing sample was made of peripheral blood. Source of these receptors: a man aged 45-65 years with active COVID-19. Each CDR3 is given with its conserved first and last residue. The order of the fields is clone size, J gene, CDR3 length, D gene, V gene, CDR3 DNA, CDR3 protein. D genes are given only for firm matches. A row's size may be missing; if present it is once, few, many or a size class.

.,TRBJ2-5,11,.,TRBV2,TGTGCCAGCAGCGCGGGGGAGACCCAGTACTTC,CASSAGETQYF
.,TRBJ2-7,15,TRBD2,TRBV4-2,TGTGCCAGCAGCCAACCGGGACTAGCGGGGTCCGAGCAGTACTTC,CASSQPGLAGSEQYF
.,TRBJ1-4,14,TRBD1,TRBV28,TGTGCCAGCAGTCCAACAGGGGGCAATGAAAAACTGTTTTTT,CASSPTGGNEKLFF
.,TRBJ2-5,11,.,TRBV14,TGTGCCAGCAGCCAAGGGCCAACCCAGTACTTC,CASSQGPTQYF
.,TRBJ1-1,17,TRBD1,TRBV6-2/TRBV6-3,TGTGCCAGCAGTTATTTGCCGACAGGGGGCTTGTACACTGAAGCTTTCTTT,CASSYLPTGGLYTEAFF
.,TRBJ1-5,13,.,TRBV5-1,TGCGCCAGCAGCTTGCAAGGGGGACAGCCCCAGCATTTT,CASSLQGGQPQHF
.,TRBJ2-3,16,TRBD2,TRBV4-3,TGCGCCAGCAGCCAAGGAGCGGGGGGGAGGGGAGATACGCAGTATTTT,CASSQGAGGRGDTQYF
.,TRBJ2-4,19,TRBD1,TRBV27,TGTGCCAGCAGTTTAAATCAACCCAGGGGGAGTATAGCCAAAAACATTCAGTACTTC,CASSLNQPRGSIAKNIQYF
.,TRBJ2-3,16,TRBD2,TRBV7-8,TGTGCCAGCAGCTTAGGACTAGCGGGGGGATCAGATACGCAGTATTTT,CASSLGLAGGSDTQYF
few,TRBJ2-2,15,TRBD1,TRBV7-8,TGTGCCAGCAGACCCGGGACAGGGAAAGCCGGGGAGCTGTTTTTT,CASRPGTGKAGELFF
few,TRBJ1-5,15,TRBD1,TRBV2,TGTGCCAGCAGGGCCGGGACAGGGTTCAGCCAGCCCCAGCATTTT,CASRAGTGFSQPQHF
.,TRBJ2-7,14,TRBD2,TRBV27,TGTGCCAGCAGTAACGGGGGAGGGACCTACGAGCAGTACTTC,CASSNGGGTYEQYF
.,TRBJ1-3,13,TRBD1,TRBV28,TGTGCCAGCAGTGGGACAGGTTTTGGCACCATATATTTT,CASSGTGFGTIYF
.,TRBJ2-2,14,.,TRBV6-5,TGTGCCAGCAACCCTAGGAATCTGGCCGGGGAGCTGTTTTTT,CASNPRNLAGELFF
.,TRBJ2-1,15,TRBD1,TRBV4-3,TGCGCCAGCAGCCAATCCGGGACAGGGAGTAGAGGGCAGTTCTTC,CASSQSGTGSRGQFF
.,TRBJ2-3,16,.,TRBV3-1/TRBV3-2,TGTGCCAGCAGCCAAGACTTGGGGCAGGGAACAGATACGCAGTATTTT,CASSQDLGQGTDTQYF
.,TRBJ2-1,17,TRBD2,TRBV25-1,TGTGCCAGCAGTGAATATAAGGGTGGGGGGGATTGGAATGAGCAGTTCTTC,CASSEYKGGGDWNEQFF
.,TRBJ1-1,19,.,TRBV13,TGTGCCAGCAGCACCTACTGGGTGTTTGGTAGCAGCCCGAACACTGAAGCTTTCTTT,CASSTYWVFGSSPNTEAFF
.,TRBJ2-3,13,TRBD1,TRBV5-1,TGCGCCACCGGGACAGGGGGCACAGATACGCAGTATTTT,CATGTGGTDTQYF
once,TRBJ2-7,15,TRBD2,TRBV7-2,TGTGCCAGCAGCTTAGCGCGTCGGGGGGACTACGAGCAGTACTTC,CASSLARRGDYEQYF
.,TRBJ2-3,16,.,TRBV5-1,TGCGCCAGCAGCCGGAGGCCCGCTGATAGCACAGATACGCAGTATTTT,CASSRRPADSTDTQYF
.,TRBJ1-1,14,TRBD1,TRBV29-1,TGCAGCGTTGAATGGCCCGGACAGGGGAATAAAGCTTTCTTT,CSVEWPGQGNKAFF
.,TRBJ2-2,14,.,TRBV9,TGTGCCAGCAGCGTAGACAGTGTCCCCGGGGAGCTGTTTTTT,CASSVDSVPGELFF
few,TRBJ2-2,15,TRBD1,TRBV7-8,TGTGCCAGCAGCCTTGACAGGGGGCGAAACGGGGAGCTGTTTTTT,CASSLDRGRNGELFF
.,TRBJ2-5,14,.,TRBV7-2,TGTGCCAGCAGTCTAGGGGCAGGGCTGGAGACCCAGTACTTC,CASSLGAGLETQYF
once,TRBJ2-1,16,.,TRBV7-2,TGTGCCAGCAGCTTAGTTCGCGGTAGCGGCAGAAATGAGCAGTTCTTC,CASSLVRGSGRNEQFF
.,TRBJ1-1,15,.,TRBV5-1,TGCGCCAGCAGCTTGTGGGTACAGGGAAACACTGAAGCTTTCTTT,CASSLWVQGNTEAFF
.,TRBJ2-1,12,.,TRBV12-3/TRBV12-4,TGTGCCAGCAGTTTCTCGGGGAATGAGCAGTTCTTC,CASSFSGNEQFF
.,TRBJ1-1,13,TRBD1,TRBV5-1,TGCGCCAGCAGAGGGACAGGAAACACTGAAGCTTTCTTT,CASRGTGNTEAFF
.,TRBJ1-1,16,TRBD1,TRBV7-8,TGTGCCAGCAGCTTCTTACCAGGGGGCTTGGGTGGTGAAGCTTTCTTT,CASSFLPGGLGGEAFF
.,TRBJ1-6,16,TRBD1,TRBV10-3,TGTGCCATCCACAACCCCAGGGGGCAGGAGTATTCACCCCTCCACTTT,CAIHNPRGQEYSPLHF
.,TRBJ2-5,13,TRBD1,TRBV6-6,TGTGCCAGCAGCTCACAGGGGCGGGAGACCCAGTACTTC,CASSSQGRETQYF
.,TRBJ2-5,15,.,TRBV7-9,TGTGCCAGCAGAGGATCCGGGGGGCGCGGGGAGACCCAGTACTTC,CASRGSGGRGETQYF
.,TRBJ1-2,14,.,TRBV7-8,TGTGCCAGCAGCTCAGTTGGACAGAACTATGGCTACACCTTC,CASSSVGQNYGYTF
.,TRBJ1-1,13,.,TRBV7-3,TGTGCCAGCGGAAGGGGTTTGAACACTGAAGCTTTCTTT,CASGRGLNTEAFF